This T cell receptor beta chain was recorded in a study of blood T cell repertoires in COVID-19. Overall study: Samples came from the United States, Italy and Spain, spanning acute and convalescent COVID-19. PBMCs, B-cell-depleted T cells, or T cells provided the cDNA or gDNA that made up the material.

TCRdb's table, derived via immunoSEQ multiplex PCR, lists solely in-frame clones and lacks some. The profile shows under 250,000 clones, 84% of them singletons. Trimming stripped 0 bases from V and 3 bases from J, with 10 bases between. CDR3 length: 15 amino acids. From germline, CDR1 is SGHRS and CDR2 YFSETQ. The origin of this receptor is a woman under 40 who had recovered from COVID-19. Sequencing used peripheral blood. The chain links TRBV5-1 to TRBJ2-1; no clear D gene. The CDR3 nucleotides read TGCGCCAGCAGCTTGGTACGGTTGAACTACAATGAGCAGTTCTTC. Its protein is CASSLVRLNYNEQFF.